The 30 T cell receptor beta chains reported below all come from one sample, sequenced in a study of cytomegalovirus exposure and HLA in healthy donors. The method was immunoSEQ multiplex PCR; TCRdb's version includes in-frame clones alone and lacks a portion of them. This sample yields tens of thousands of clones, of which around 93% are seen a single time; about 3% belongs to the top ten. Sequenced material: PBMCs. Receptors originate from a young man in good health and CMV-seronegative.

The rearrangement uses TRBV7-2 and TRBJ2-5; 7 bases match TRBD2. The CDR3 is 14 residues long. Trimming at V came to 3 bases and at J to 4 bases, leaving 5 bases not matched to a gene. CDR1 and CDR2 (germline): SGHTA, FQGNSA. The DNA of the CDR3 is TGTGCCAGCAGCTTTAACACGGGAGGAGAGACCCAGTACTTC. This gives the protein CASSFNTGGETQYF.

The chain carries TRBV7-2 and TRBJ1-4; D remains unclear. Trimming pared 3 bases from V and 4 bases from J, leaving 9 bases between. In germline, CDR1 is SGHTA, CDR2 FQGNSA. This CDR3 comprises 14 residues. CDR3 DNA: TGTGCCAGCAGCTTTAGTTCGGTTAATGAAAAACTGTTTTTT. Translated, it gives CASSFSSVNEKLFF.

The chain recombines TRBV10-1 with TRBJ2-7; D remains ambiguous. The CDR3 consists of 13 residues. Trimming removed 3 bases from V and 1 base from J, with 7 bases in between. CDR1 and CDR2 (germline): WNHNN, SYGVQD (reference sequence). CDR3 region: CASSDPMSYEQYF. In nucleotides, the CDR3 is TGCGCCAGCAGTGACCCCATGTCCTACGAGCAGTACTTC.

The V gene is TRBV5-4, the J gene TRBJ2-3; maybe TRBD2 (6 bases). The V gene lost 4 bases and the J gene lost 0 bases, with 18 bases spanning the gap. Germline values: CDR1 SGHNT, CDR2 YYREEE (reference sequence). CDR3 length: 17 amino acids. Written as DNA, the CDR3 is TGTGCCAGCAGCGCTGGAGGCAGGGCGGGAAGCACAGATACGCAGTATTTT. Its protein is CASSAGGRAGSTDTQYF. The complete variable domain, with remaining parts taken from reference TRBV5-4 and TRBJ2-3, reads ETGVTQSPTHLIKTRGQQVTLRCSSQSGHNTVSWYQQALGQGPQFIFQYYREEENGRGNFPPRFSGLQFPNYSSELNVNALELDDSALYLCASSAGGRAGSTDTQYFGPGTRLTVL.

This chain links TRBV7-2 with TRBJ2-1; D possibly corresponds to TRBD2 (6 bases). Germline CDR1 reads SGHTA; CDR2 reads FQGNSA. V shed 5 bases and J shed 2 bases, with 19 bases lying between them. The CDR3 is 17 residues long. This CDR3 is CASSAPEGRNTYNEQFF. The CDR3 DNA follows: TGTGCCAGCAGCGCACCGGAGGGGCGAAATACCTACAATGAGCAGTTCTTC.

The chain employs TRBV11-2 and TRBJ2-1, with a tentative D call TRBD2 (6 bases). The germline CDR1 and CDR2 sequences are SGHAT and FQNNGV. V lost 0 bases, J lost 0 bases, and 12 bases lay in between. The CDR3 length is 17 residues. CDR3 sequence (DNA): TGTGCCAGCAGCTTAGAGGTTAGCGGATACTCCTACAATGAGCAGTTCTTC. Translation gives CASSLEVSGYSYNEQFF. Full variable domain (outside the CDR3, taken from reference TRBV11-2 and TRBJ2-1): EAGVAQSPRYKIIEKRQSVAFWCNPISGHATLYWYQQILGQGPKLLIQFQNNGVVDDSQLPKDRFSAERLKGVDSTLKIQPAKLEDSAVYLCASSLEVSGYSYNEQFFGPGTRLTVL.

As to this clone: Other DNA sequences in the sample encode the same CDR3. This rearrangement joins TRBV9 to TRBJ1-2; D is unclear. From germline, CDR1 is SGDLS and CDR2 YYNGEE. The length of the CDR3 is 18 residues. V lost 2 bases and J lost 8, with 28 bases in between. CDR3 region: CASSVEAPDGSGPGGYTF. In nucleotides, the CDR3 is TGTGCCAGCAGCGTGGAAGCCCCAGACGGTTCGGGTCCTGGCGGCTACACCTTC.

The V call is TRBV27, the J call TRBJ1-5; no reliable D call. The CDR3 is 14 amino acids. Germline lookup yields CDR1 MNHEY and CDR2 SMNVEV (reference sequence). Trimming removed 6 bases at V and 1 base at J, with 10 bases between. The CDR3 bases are TGTGCCAGCAGGAGAACCGGGAGCAATCAGCCCCAGCATTTT. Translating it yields CASRRTGSNQPQHF.

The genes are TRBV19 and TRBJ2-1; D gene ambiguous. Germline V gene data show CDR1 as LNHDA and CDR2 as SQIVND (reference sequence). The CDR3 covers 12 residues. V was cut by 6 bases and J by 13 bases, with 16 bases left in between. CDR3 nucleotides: TGTGCCAGTAGCCAACAGAGCTCCTCACAGTTCTTC. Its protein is CASSQQSSSQFF.

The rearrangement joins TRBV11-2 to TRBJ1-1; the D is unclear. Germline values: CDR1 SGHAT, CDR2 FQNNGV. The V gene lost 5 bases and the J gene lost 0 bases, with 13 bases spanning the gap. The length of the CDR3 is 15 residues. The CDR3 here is CASSQIDTLNTEAFF. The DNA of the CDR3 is TGTGCCAGCAGCCAGATCGACACATTGAACACTGAAGCTTTCTTT.

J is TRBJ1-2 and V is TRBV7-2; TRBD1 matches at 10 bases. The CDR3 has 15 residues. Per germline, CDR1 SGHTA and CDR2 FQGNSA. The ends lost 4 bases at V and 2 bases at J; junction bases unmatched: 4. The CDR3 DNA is TGTGCCAGCAGCTGGCTGGACAGGGGGAACTATGGCTACACCTTC. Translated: CASSWLDRGNYGYTF.

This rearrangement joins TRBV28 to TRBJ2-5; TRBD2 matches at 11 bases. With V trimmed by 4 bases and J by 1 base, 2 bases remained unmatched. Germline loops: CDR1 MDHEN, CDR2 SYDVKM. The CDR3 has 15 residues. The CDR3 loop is CASSWGTSGQETQYF. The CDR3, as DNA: TGTGCCAGCAGTTGGGGGACTAGCGGCCAAGAGACCCAGTACTTC.

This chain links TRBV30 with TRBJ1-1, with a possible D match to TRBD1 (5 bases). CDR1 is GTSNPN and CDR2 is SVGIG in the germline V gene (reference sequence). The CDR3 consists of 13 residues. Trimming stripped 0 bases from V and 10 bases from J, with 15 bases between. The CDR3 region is CAWSVVAGTVAFF. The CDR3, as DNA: TGTGCCTGGAGTGTTGTCGCGGGGACGGTAGCTTTCTTT.

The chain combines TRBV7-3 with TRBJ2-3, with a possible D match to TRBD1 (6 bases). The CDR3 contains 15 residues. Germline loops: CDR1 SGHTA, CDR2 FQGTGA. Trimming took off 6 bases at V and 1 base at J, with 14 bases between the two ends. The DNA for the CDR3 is TGTGCCAGCAGTTGGGCAGGACAGCGCACAGATACGCAGTATTTT. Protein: CASSWAGQRTDTQYF.

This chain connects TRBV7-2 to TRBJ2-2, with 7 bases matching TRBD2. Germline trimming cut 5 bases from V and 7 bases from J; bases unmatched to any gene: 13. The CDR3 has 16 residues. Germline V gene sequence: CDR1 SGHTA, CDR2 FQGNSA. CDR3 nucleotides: TGTGCCAGCAGCCCCCGAACTAGCGCTCTGCTCGGGGAGCTGTTTTTT. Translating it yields CASSPRTSALLGELFF.

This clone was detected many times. This chain's CDR3 is CASSKAWRAGCSVDLYGYTF. The DNA for the CDR3 is TGTGCCAGCAGCAAAGCTTGGCGTGCGGGGTGCAGTGTCGATTTATATGGCTACACCTTC. This chain uses TRBV21-1 with TRBJ1-2. TRBV21-1 is flagged as a pseudogene. The CDR3 consists of 20 residues.

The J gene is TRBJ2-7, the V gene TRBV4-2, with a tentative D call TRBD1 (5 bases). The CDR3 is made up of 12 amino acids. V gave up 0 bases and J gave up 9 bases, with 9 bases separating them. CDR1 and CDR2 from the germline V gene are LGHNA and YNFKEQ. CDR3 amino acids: CASSQEGALQYF. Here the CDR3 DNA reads TGTGCCAGCAGCCAAGAAGGGGCTCTGCAGTACTTC.

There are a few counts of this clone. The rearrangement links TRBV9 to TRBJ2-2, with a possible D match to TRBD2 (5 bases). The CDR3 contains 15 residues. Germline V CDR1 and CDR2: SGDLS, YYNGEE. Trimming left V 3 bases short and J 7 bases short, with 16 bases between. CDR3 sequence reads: CASSERLYGNGELFF. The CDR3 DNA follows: TGTGCCAGCAGCGAGAGACTATATGGGAACGGGGAGCTGTTTTTT.

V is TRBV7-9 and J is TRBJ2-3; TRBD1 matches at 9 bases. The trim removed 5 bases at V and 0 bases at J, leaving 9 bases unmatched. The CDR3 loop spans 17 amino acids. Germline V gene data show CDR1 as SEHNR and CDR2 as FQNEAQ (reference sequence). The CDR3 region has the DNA TGTGCCAGCAGCACCCGTGGGACAGGGCTGAGCACAGATACGCAGTATTTT. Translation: CASSTRGTGLSTDTQYF.

CDR3 DNA: TGTGCCAGCAGCCTAGCGGGATCTTTCACAGATACGCAGTATTTT. This encodes CASSLAGSFTDTQYF. The chain uses TRBV6-5 and TRBJ2-3, with TRBD2 identical over 9 bases. Germline V gene sequence: CDR1 MNHEY, CDR2 SVGAGI. The CDR3 contains 15 residues. The junction had 6 bases not matched to a gene; V was cut back by 6 bases and J by 2 bases.

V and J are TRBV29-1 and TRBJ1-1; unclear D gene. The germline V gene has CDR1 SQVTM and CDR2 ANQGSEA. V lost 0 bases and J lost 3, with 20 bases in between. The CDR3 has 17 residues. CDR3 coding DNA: TGCAGCGTTGAAGACTGGGCGACCTCCCCCTCTTACACTGAAGCTTTCTTT. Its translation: CSVEDWATSPSYTEAFF.

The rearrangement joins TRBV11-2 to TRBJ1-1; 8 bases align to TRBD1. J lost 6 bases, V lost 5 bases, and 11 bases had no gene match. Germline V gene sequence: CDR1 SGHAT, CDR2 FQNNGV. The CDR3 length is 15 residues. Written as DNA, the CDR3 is TGTGCCAGCAGCCCTATCTCAGGGGGCGCGGCTGAAGCTTTCTTT. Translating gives CASSPISGGAAEAFF.

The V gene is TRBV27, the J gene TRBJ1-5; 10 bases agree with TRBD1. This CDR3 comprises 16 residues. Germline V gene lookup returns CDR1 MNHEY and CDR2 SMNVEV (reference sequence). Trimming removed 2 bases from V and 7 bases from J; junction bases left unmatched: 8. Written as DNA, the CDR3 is TGTGCCAGCAGTTTAGCGGTGACAGGGGGCGGACAGCCCCAGCATTTT. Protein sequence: CASSLAVTGGGQPQHF.

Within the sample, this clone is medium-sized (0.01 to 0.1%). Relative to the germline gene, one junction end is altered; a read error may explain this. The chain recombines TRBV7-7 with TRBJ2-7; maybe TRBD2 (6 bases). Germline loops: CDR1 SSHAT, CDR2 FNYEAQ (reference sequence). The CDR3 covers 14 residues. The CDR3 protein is CASSPVGGVYEQYF. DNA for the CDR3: TGTGCTAGCAGCCCCGTGGGGGGAGTCTACGAGCAGTACTTC.

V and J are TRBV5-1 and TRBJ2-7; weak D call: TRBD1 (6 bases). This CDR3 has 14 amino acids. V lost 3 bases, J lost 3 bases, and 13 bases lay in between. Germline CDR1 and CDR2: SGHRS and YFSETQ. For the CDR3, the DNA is TGCGCCAGCAGCTCCTCCGGACAGAGCTACGAGCAGTACTTC. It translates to CASSSSGQSYEQYF. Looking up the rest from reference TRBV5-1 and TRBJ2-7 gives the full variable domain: KAGVTQTPRYLIKTRGQQVTLSCSPISGHRSVSWYQQTPGQGLQFLFEYFSETQRNKGNFPGRFSGRQFSNSRSEMNVSTLELGDSALYLCASSSSGQSYEQYFGPGTRLTVT.

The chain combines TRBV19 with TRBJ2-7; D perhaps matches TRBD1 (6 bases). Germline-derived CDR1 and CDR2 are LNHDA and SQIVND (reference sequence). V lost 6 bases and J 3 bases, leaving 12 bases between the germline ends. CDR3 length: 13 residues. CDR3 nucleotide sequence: TGTGCCAGTAGCTTACAGGGTTACTACGAGCAGTACTTC. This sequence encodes CASSLQGYYEQYF.

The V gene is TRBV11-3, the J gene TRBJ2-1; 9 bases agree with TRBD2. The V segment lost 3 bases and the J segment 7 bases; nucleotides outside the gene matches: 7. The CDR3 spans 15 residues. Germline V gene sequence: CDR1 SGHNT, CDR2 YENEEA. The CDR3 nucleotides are TGTGCCAGCAGCTTTCGCGGGAGGGCCGAAAATGAGCAGTTCTTC. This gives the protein CASSFRGRAENEQFF.

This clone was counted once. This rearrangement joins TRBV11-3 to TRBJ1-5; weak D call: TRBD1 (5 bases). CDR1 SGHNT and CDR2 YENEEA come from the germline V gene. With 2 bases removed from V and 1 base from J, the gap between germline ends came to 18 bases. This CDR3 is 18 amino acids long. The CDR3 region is CASSLYIIPDNSNQPQHF. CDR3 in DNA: TGTGCCAGCAGCTTATATATAATACCGGACAACAGCAATCAGCCCCAGCATTTT.

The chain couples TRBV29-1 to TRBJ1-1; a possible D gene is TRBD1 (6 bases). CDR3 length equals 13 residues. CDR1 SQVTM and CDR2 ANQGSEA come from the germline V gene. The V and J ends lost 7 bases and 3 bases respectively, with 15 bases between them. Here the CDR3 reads CSGVSPGDTEAFF. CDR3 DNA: TGCAGCGGGGTATCCCCAGGGGACACTGAAGCTTTCTTT. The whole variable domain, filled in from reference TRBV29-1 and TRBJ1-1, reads SAVISQKPSRDICQRGTSLTIQCQVDSQVTMMFWYRQQPGQSLTLIATANQGSEATYESGFVIDKFPISRPNLTFSTLTVSNMSPEDSSIYLCSGVSPGDTEAFFGQGTRLTVV.

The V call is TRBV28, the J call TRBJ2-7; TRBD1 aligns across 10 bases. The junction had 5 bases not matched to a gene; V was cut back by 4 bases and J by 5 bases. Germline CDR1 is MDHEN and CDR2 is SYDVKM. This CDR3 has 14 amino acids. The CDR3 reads CASSSGTGVHEQYF. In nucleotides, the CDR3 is TGTGCCAGCAGTTCGGGGACAGGGGTGCACGAGCAGTACTTC.